This entry is about one T cell receptor (beta chain). The sample is drawn from a study of control samples from healthy donors and cancer patients. The length of the CDR3 is 17 residues. Germline V gives CDR1 SEHNR, CDR2 FQNEAQ (reference sequence). The V and J ends lost 4 bases and 1 base respectively, with 17 bases between them. Sequencing used immunoSEQ multiplex PCR; TCRdb keeps in-frame clones, though not all of them. The profile shows around 77,000 clones, 92% of them singletons. The V and J genes are TRBV7-9 and TRBJ2-1; no clear D. The sequencing input was blood. This sequence originates from a woman aged 55-75 years in good health. This CDR3 is CASSSPRWGGSYNEQFF. In DNA form, the CDR3 reads TGTGCCAGCAGCTCGCCCCGGTGGGGTGGGTCCTACAATGAGCAGTTCTTC.